A single sample is the source of the 15 T cell receptor beta chains below, sequenced in a study of tumor and adjacent non-tumor tissue in lung cancer. The library came from three nested PCR rounds adapted from ARM-PCR protocols. TCRdb re-called the multiplex PCR reads through MiXCR, storing one row per CDR3 protein. The sample shows over 85,000 distinct CDR3 sequences, 84% of them seen only once. The template was RNA from unsorted bulk tissue. Sequencing was performed on lung tumor tissue. The source of these receptors is a man aged 65 to 79 with non-small cell lung cancer.

The rearrangement links TRBV12-3 or TRBV12-4 to TRBJ1-2; D remains unclear. Trimming removed 4 bases at V and 14 bases at J, with 14 bases between. CDR3 size: 11 residues. CDR3 protein: CASSSDEDYTF. The CDR3 DNA follows: TGTGCCAGCAGTTCAGACGAAGATTATACCTTC.

The chain is built from TRBV6-6 and TRBJ2-1, with 8 positions matching TRBD1. Per germline, CDR1 MNHNY and CDR2 SVGAGI (reference sequence). V lost 8 bases to trimming and J lost 3 bases; unmatched junction nucleotides: 9. The CDR3 extends over 15 amino acids. The CDR3 reads CASVVTGVLYNEQFF. The CDR3 DNA is TGTGCCAGCGTTGTGACAGGGGTCCTCTACAATGAGCAGTTCTTC.

To note about this clonotype: The conserved phenylalanine or tryptophan normally closing the CDR3 is absent here, so this likely arose from a read error. No DNA is shown, since the ends of the CDR3 on it are uncertain; the CDR3 is the one TCRdb lists. This chain joins TRBV11-2 and TRBJ2-5; the tabulated D call, TRBD1, remains unverified against the DNA. From germline, CDR1 is SGHAT and CDR2 FQNNGV. The CDR3 numbers 14 amino acids, ends counted. CDR3 region: CASRKTGYQETQYL.

This chain uses TRBV20-1 with TRBJ2-4, with D possibly matching TRBD1 (5 bases). CDR1 is DFQATT, CDR2 SNEGSKA, per germline (reference sequence). Trimming took off 4 bases at V and 0 bases at J, with 13 bases between the two ends. The CDR3 is made up of 15 amino acids. CDR3 sequence: CSAKRQILAKNIQYF. DNA for the CDR3: TGCAGTGCTAAAAGACAGATACTAGCCAAAAACATTCAGTACTTC.

Remarks on this clonotype: Without the conserved terminal phenylalanine or tryptophan, this CDR3 likely stems from a read error. Because the CDR3's place on the DNA is in doubt, the DNA is left out and the CDR3 is given as listed by TCRdb. The rearrangement uses TRBV28 and TRBJ1-2. Looked up from germline, CDR1 is MDHEN and CDR2 is SYDVKM. The length of the CDR3 is 13 amino acids, counting both ends. The CDR3 spells CATENKVFPWDTL.

This clonotype was seen a single time. A read error may account for a junction end that differs from germline. This chain links TRBV10-3 with TRBJ2-7; no clear D. Germline V CDR1 and CDR2: ENHRY, SYGVKD. This CDR3 spans 13 amino acids. In nucleotides, the CDR3 is TGTGCCATAAGTGGGCAGGCTCAGGACGAGCAGTACTTC. The encoded protein is CAISGQAQDEQYF.

This clonotype was counted at least ten times. The chain has TRBV7-9 and TRBJ1-1; D remains unclear. CDR1 and CDR2 (germline): SEHNR, FQNEAQ (reference sequence). The CDR3 is 14 amino acids. The V end lost 0 bases, the J end lost 9 bases, and 14 bases lay between the germline ends. The CDR3 loop is CASSLAEWRGKAFF. The DNA of the CDR3 is TGTGCCAGCAGCTTAGCGGAATGGCGCGGAAAAGCTTTCTTT.

Regarding this clonotype: One end of the junction does not line up with germline, which may come from a read error. The V gene is TRBV24-1, the J gene TRBJ2-3; 7 bases map to TRBD2. The CDR3 is 17 amino acids. The germline gives CDR1 KGHDR, CDR2 SFDVKD. This CDR3 reads CATSKGGTTFVTDTQYF. CDR3 bases: TGTGCCACCAGTAAGGGCGGGACTACTTTTGTCACAGATACACAGTATTTT.

A word on this clonotype: Because it lacks the conserved phenylalanine or tryptophan at the end, this CDR3 is likely a read error. CDR3 bases: TGTGCCAGCAGCTTAGATTCCACGGGGGGCAGGGCTGAGCAGTTCCTC. Residues: CASSLDSTGGRAEQFL. The rearrangement uses TRBV11-3 and TRBJ2-1, with D perhaps TRBD2 (7 bases). Trimming removed 0 bases at V and 9 bases at J, with 18 bases between. Germline assignment: CDR1 SGHNT and CDR2 YENEEA. There are 16 residues in the CDR3.

This clonotype has just one count. A much larger clone is a single base away; this may be a read error. V usage is TRBV18 and J usage is TRBJ2-4, with D maybe TRBD1 (6 bases). The V gene's germline CDR1 is KGHSH and CDR2 LQKENI. This CDR3 is built from 17 residues. The CDR3 bases are TGTGCCAGCTCACCATCTTCAGGGGCAGGGGCCAAAAACAGTCAGTACTTC. Protein: CASSPSSGAGAKNSQYF.

Comments on this clonotype: Since no conserved phenylalanine or tryptophan closes the CDR3, a read error is the likely cause. The DNA is omitted, as the CDR3 cannot be located on it reliably, and the CDR3 follows TCRdb's listing. V usage is TRBV29-1 and J usage is TRBJ2-3. Germline-derived CDR1 and CDR2 are SQVTM and ANQGSEA. 12 amino acids form the CDR3, both terminal residues included. The CDR3 sequence: CSVDKGADTHYC.

V usage is TRBV5-1 and J usage is TRBJ2-3; D possibly corresponds to TRBD2 (5 bases). In germline, CDR1 is SGHRS, CDR2 YFSETQ. The CDR3 spans 16 residues. V was pared by 4 bases and J by 8 bases, with 23 bases between. The CDR3 spells CASSIGLEAYSVTQYF. The CDR3 DNA follows: TGCGCCAGCAGCATAGGACTCGAGGCTTATTCAGTTACGCAGTATTTT.

About this clonotype itself: At one boundary the junction diverges from the germline segment, which might be a read error. The rearrangement joins TRBV6-2 or TRBV6-3 to TRBJ2-7, with TRBD2 identical over 10 bases. The germline V gene has CDR1 MNHEY and CDR2 SVGEGT. There are 14 residues in the CDR3. In nucleotides, the CDR3 is TGTGCCAGCAATCCGGGACTAGCGATCTACGAGCAGTTTTTC. Translated, it gives CASNPGLAIYEQFF.

Regarding this clonotype: The junction departs from the called germline gene at one end, perhaps through a read error. V and J are TRBV11-1 and TRBJ2-1; the match to TRBD2 covers 7 bases. CDR1 is SGHAT and CDR2 is FQDESV in the germline V gene (reference sequence). This CDR3 has 15 amino acids. CDR3 region: CTSSLGRGGVNEEFF. CDR3 bases: TGTACCAGCAGCTTAGGACGGGGAGGGGTTAATGAGGAGTTCTTC.

Turning to this clonotype: The CDR3 end shows no conserved phenylalanine or tryptophan, and so a read error is likely. The chain uses TRBV29-1 and TRBJ2-5; maybe TRBD1 (6 bases). Germline assignment: CDR1 SQVTM and CDR2 ANQGSEA. V lost 3 bases and J lost 4, with 9 bases in between. This CDR3 region has 12 residues. In nucleotides, the CDR3 is TGCAGCGTTGAGACAGGAGGAGAGACCCAGTACATC. This translates into CSVETGGETQYI.